This TCR beta chain was observed in a study of blood T cell repertoires in COVID-19. In the study overall: The United States, Italy and Spain were the sources of the acute and convalescent COVID-19 samples. T cells, B-cell-depleted T cells, or PBMCs supplied cDNA or gDNA.

The data were produced by immunoSEQ multiplex PCR, yet TCRdb's version contains in-frame clones alone and is incomplete. The data contain about 140,000 clones, 88% of them singletons. V was clipped by 7 bases and J by 3 bases; unmatched bases: 6. Germline values: CDR1 LNHDA, CDR2 SQIVND (reference sequence). This CDR3 spans 14 amino acids. This TCR was recovered from a man aged 50 to 60 with active or convalescent COVID-19. The sample consisted of peripheral blood. The V and J genes are TRBV19 and TRBJ2-4; 7 nucleotides line up with TRBD1. CDR3: CASKGGSDKNIQYF. The CDR3 region has the DNA TGTGCCAGTAAAGGGGGCAGCGACAAAAACATTCAGTACTTC.